This passage covers 3 T cell receptor beta chains from one sample sequenced in a study of T cells in Graves' hyperthyroidism and ophthalmopathy. TCR beta CDR3 sequences were amplified from RNA transcripts. The study used the HTBI primer set for a first-round RT-PCR of the TCR CDR3. From the multiplex PCR reads, TCRdb called clonotypes with MiXCR, one entry per CDR3 protein. Found here are 750,000 to 950,000 distinct CDR3 sequences, roughly 40% of them singletons; the top ten hold approximately 8.7%. What was sequenced was blood. These TCRs come from a man aged 18-30 years with Graves' hyperthyroidism.

This clonotype appeared a single time. Relative to the germline gene, one junction end is altered; a read error may explain this. J is TRBJ1-2 and V is TRBV5-1, with TRBD1 identical over 7 bases. The CDR3 runs to 15 residues. CDR1 and CDR2 from the germline V gene are SGHRS and YFSETQ. This CDR3 is CASSPSTGTGDGYTF. The CDR3 nucleotides are TGCGCTAGCAGCCCATCGACAGGGACGGGTGATGGCTACACCTTC.

The genes are TRBV12-3 or TRBV12-4 and TRBJ2-7, with 7 nucleotides matching TRBD2. The V segment lost 3 bases and the J segment 7 bases; nucleotides outside the gene matches: 9. The CDR3 length is 14 residues. The DNA for the CDR3 is TGTGCCAGCAGTTTGGGGGAGGGCATAGTGGAGCAGTACTTC. Translating gives CASSLGEGIVEQYF.

The chain is built from TRBV19 and TRBJ2-5; D gene uncertain. Trimming removed 5 bases at V and 13 bases at J, with 8 bases between. Looked up from germline, CDR1 is LNHDA and CDR2 is SQIVND (reference sequence). The CDR3 is made up of 9 amino acids. CDR3 in amino acids: CASSQAAYF. The CDR3 coding sequence is TGTGCCAGTAGTCAAGCCGCGTACTTC.